The next 28 T cell receptor beta chains were all read from a single sample in a study of identical twins. TCRdb recomputed calls from the 5' RACE reads with MiXCR, one row per CDR3 protein. The repertoire holds 690,000 or so distinct CDR3 sequences, with under 9% as singletons. These records were also assigned to another study, of yellow fever vaccine responses in identical twins.

Input material: PBMCs. These receptors came from a woman younger than 30 in good health.

This clonotype was counted at least ten times. The chain employs TRBV29-1 and TRBJ2-4, with 8 bases lining up with TRBD1. With 2 bases clipped from V and 3 bases from J, the junction kept 3 bases outside the gene matches. This CDR3 spans 14 amino acids. Germline V gene data show CDR1 as SQVTM and CDR2 as ANQGSEA. CDR3 nucleotides: TGCAGCGTTGAATTCGGGACAGGCAAAAACATTCAGTACTTC. Protein sequence: CSVEFGTGKNIQYF. Together with reference TRBV29-1 and TRBJ2-4, the CDR3 gives the full variable domain: SAVISQKPSRDICQRGTSLTIQCQVDSQVTMMFWYRQQPGQSLTLIATANQGSEATYESGFVIDKFPISRPNLTFSTLTVSNMSPEDSSIYLCSVEFGTGKNIQYFGAGTRLSVL.

This chain links TRBV27 with TRBJ2-1, with D hard to call. This CDR3 region has 15 residues. Per germline, CDR1 MNHEY and CDR2 SMNVEV (reference sequence). V dropped 7 bases and J dropped 8 bases, with 21 bases sitting between them. CDR3 amino acids: CASTLRPTSKDEQFF. CDR3 in DNA: TGTGCCAGCACCTTAAGACCCACCTCAAAGGATGAGCAGTTCTTC.

This clonotype was observed a handful of times. The chain has TRBV12-3 or TRBV12-4 and TRBJ1-5; no clear D gene. The CDR3 runs 13 residues. Trimming left V 6 bases short and J 9 bases short, with 15 bases between. Here the CDR3 reads CASRSDRDRPQHF. The CDR3 DNA reads TGTGCCAGCAGATCGGACCGGGATCGGCCCCAGCATTTT.

This clonotype was seen a few times. The rearrangement joins TRBV6-2 or TRBV6-3 to TRBJ2-7, with TRBD2 matching 12 bases. There are 16 residues in the CDR3. The J segment lost 1 base and the V segment lost 6 bases, leaving 7 bases of the junction unmatched. Germline values: CDR1 MNHEY, CDR2 SVGEGT. CDR3 nucleotide sequence: TGTGCCAGCAGAAACACCGGACTAGCGGGATCCTACGAGCAGTACTTC. Translating gives CASRNTGLAGSYEQYF.

Comment on this clonotype: The likely explanation is a read error, given a far larger clone one base away. The chain couples TRBV12-3 or TRBV12-4 to TRBJ2-1; TRBD2 matches 7 bases. The CDR3 has 13 residues. The CDR3 sequence is CACSLGTNNEQFF. CDR3 bases: TGTGCCTGCAGTTTGGGGACTAACAATGAGCAGTTCTTC.

The genes are TRBV6-1 and TRBJ1-5, with D unresolved. The CDR3 runs to 14 residues. From germline, CDR1 is MNHNS and CDR2 SASEGT. Trimming stripped 8 bases from V and 2 bases from J, with 13 bases between. This CDR3 is CASRQQLGNQPQHF. The CDR3 coding sequence is TGTGCCAGCCGTCAACAGCTCGGCAATCAGCCCCAGCATTTT.

In DNA form, the CDR3 reads TGTGCCAGCAGCTTAAGGAGTGGGGGGTACACAGATACGCAGTATTTT. Translating gives CASSLRSGGYTDTQYF. This chain links TRBV7-3 with TRBJ2-3, with D possibly being TRBD2 (6 bases). The CDR3 covers 16 residues. Trimming took off 1 base at V and 2 bases at J, with 13 bases between the two ends. Germline values: CDR1 SGHTA, CDR2 FQGTGA.

The chain is built from TRBV6-2 or TRBV6-3 and TRBJ2-5; TRBD1 matches at 12 bases. The CDR3 consists of 16 residues. The germline V gene encodes CDR1 MNHEY and CDR2 SVGEGT. V shed 6 bases and J 4 bases; nucleotides not matched to a gene: 9. The CDR3 bases are TGTGCCAGCAGCCTTATCGGGACAGGGGGCCGAGAGACCCAGTACTTC. This encodes CASSLIGTGGRETQYF.

This chain uses TRBV29-1 with TRBJ2-5, with 9 bases fitting TRBD1. CDR3 length equals 14 residues. CDR1 and CDR2 from the germline V gene are SQVTM and ANQGSEA. The junction had 7 bases not matched to a gene; V was cut back by 4 bases and J by 4 bases. The CDR3 sequence: CSVVYVDRGETQYF. The CDR3 DNA sequence: TGCAGCGTTGTTTATGTGGACAGGGGAGAGACCCAGTACTTC. Combining the CDR3 with reference TRBV29-1 and TRBJ2-5 gives the whole variable domain SAVISQKPSRDICQRGTSLTIQCQVDSQVTMMFWYRQQPGQSLTLIATANQGSEATYESGFVIDKFPISRPNLTFSTLTVSNMSPEDSSIYLCSVVYVDRGETQYFGPGTRLLVL.

This clonotype was detected a few times. The CDR3 sequence is CASSLFGGANEQFF. CDR3 bases: TGCGCCAGCAGCTTGTTCGGGGGGGCAAATGAGCAGTTCTTC. This chain joins TRBV5-1 and TRBJ2-1; 8 nucleotides agree with TRBD2. The J segment lost 7 bases and the V segment lost 1 base, leaving 4 bases of the junction unmatched. The germline V gene has CDR1 SGHRS and CDR2 YFSETQ. This CDR3 has 14 amino acids.

This clonotype was seen ten or more times. The V and J genes are TRBV14 and TRBJ2-5; D could derive from TRBD1 or TRBD2 (5 bases each). V lost 1 base and J lost 1, with 13 bases in between. CDR1 SGHDN and CDR2 FVKESK come from the germline V gene. This CDR3 has 16 residues. DNA of the CDR3: TGTGCCAGCAGCCAAGGGGACCTGACTGGCCAAGAGACCCAGTACTTC. The encoded protein is CASSQGDLTGQETQYF.

The chain links TRBV27 to TRBJ2-2, with 7 bases fitting TRBD1. The CDR3 length is 14 residues. Trimming took 6 bases from V and 4 from J; bases not matched to a gene: 5. CDR1 MNHEY and CDR2 SMNVEV come from the germline V gene (reference sequence). The DNA of the CDR3 is TGTGCCAGCAGCCTACAGGGGTTCACCGGGGAGCTGTTTTTT. It is translated as CASSLQGFTGELFF.

This clonotype occurred a few times. This chain links TRBV7-2 with TRBJ2-7; D gene uncertain. From germline, CDR1 is SGHTA and CDR2 FQGNSA. The CDR3 runs to 13 residues. Trimming shortened V by 1 base and J by 1 base, and 5 bases separated the two germline ends. For the CDR3, the DNA is TGTGCCAGCAGCTTAGACTGGTCCTACGAGCAGTACTTC. It is translated as CASSLDWSYEQYF.

Only a few counts were recorded for this clonotype. The chain employs TRBV7-2 and TRBJ2-1, with 8 nucleotides matching TRBD2. Unmatched junction bases numbered 7, after V lost 5 bases and J lost 4 bases. CDR1 and CDR2 (germline): SGHTA, FQGNSA. The CDR3 sequence is 15 residues long. The CDR3 DNA reads TGTGCCAGCAGCCTGGTAGTAGCGGGGTACAATGAGCAGTTCTTC. Amino acids: CASSLVVAGYNEQFF.

The V and J genes are TRBV6-5 and TRBJ1-1; weak D call: TRBD1 (5 bases). From germline, CDR1 is MNHEY and CDR2 SVGAGI. CDR3 length: 15 residues. Trimming removed 4 bases from V and 4 bases from J, with 16 bases in between. CDR3 loop: CASSWARQGTTEAFF. The CDR3 nucleotides read TGTGCCAGCAGTTGGGCCAGGCAAGGGACCACTGAAGCTTTCTTT.

This clonotype was counted many times. The chain uses TRBV5-1 and TRBJ1-2; no clear D. The CDR3 is 13 amino acids. CDR1 is SGHRS, CDR2 YFSETQ, per germline. V lost 3 bases and J 2 bases, leaving 8 bases between the germline ends. Here the CDR3 DNA reads TGCGCCAGCAGCTCTGGGAGAAACTATGGCTACACCTTC. Protein sequence: CASSSGRNYGYTF.

The rearrangement links TRBV12-3 or TRBV12-4 to TRBJ2-3, with TRBD2 as a possible D gene (6 bases). The CDR3 sequence is 16 residues long. V lost 3 bases and J lost 0, with 13 bases in between. The DNA of the CDR3 is TGTGCCAGCAGTTTTGAGGGAGGCCTTAGCACAGATACGCAGTATTTT. Protein: CASSFEGGLSTDTQYF.

This clonotype has more than one count but fewer than ten. The rearrangement uses TRBV30 and TRBJ2-3; D unresolved. This CDR3 contains 12 residues. Per the germline V gene, CDR1 is GTSNPN and CDR2 is SVGIG (reference sequence). V was clipped by 2 bases and J by 10 bases, with 13 bases between them. The CDR3 loop is CAWSPSRAPQYF. CDR3 DNA sequence: TGTGCCTGGAGTCCTTCCCGAGCTCCGCAGTATTTT.

The sample holds a few counts of this clonotype. The chain links TRBV6-5 to TRBJ1-5; tentatively, D is TRBD1 (5 bases). This CDR3 is 18 amino acids long. Trimming took off 2 bases at V and 2 bases at J, with 19 bases between the two ends. Germline V gene data show CDR1 as MNHEY and CDR2 as SVGAGI. The CDR3 bases are TGTGCCAGCAGTTACGAGACAGTCCTCCCTGGGGGCAATCAGCCCCAGCATTTT. It translates to CASSYETVLPGGNQPQHF.

J is TRBJ1-1 and V is TRBV7-8; D is unresolved. The germline V and J ends were trimmed by 5 bases and 1 base, with 14 bases remaining between them. Per germline, CDR1 SGHVS and CDR2 FQNEAQ. The CDR3 contains 15 residues. CDR3 region: CASSNRTWANTEAFF. In nucleotides, the CDR3 is TGTGCCAGCAGCAATAGGACGTGGGCGAACACTGAAGCTTTCTTT.

The chain links TRBV20-1 to TRBJ1-5; D is unclear. Trimming left V 3 bases short and J 0 bases short, with 12 bases between. The germline CDR1 and CDR2 sequences are DFQATT and SNEGSKA (reference sequence). The CDR3 contains 15 residues. The CDR3 sequence is CSASGQHYSNQPQHF. The CDR3 DNA reads TGCAGTGCTAGTGGGCAGCACTATAGCAATCAGCCCCAGCATTTT.

This clonotype was detected a few times. The V gene is TRBV20-1, the J gene TRBJ2-5; D not certain. Germline-derived CDR1 and CDR2 are DFQATT and SNEGSKA (reference sequence). The CDR3 runs to 13 residues. Deletions cut 1 base from V and 4 bases from J, with 10 bases between. The DNA of the CDR3 is TGCAGTGCTAGAGGGCCGATGGGAGAGACCCAGTACTTC. Encoded protein: CSARGPMGETQYF.

The table lists this clonotype with a few counts. The chain uses TRBV7-8 and TRBJ2-1; a weak D match, TRBD2 (6 bases). From germline, CDR1 is SGHVS and CDR2 FQNEAQ. CDR3 length: 17 residues. Trimming left V 1 base short and J 4 bases short, with 17 bases between. The CDR3 DNA follows: TGTGCCAGCAGCTTAGTGGCGGGGCAGGCTTCTTACAATGAGCAGTTCTTC. This sequence encodes CASSLVAGQASYNEQFF.

This clonotype was recorded many times. The rearrangement uses TRBV3-1 and TRBJ2-3; TRBD2 aligns across 10 bases. This CDR3 is built from 16 residues. V lost 2 bases and J lost 1; bases outside the gene matches: 3. Germline V gene sequence: CDR1 LGHDT, CDR2 YNNKEL (reference sequence). The CDR3 sequence: CASSQNSGGRTDTQYF. The CDR3 DNA reads TGTGCCAGCAGCCAAAATAGCGGGGGGCGCACAGATACGCAGTATTTT.

This clonotype was counted many times. The chain employs TRBV4-2 and TRBJ1-1; 7 bases are a match to TRBD1. From germline, CDR1 is LGHNA and CDR2 YNFKEQ. The CDR3 loop spans 14 amino acids. Trimming at V came to 3 bases and at J to 8 bases, leaving 9 bases not matched to a gene. The CDR3 spells CASSQQRDSFEAFF. The CDR3, as DNA: TGTGCCAGCAGCCAGCAGCGGGACAGCTTCGAAGCTTTCTTT.

This clonotype was recorded at least ten times. The gene calls are TRBV4-1 and TRBJ2-3, with 8 bases aligning to TRBD1. This CDR3 spans 17 amino acids. After removal of 2 bases from V and 4 bases from J, the junction contained 11 bases not matched to a gene. Germline loops: CDR1 MGHRA, CDR2 YSYEKL. In nucleotides, the CDR3 is TGCGCCAGCAGCCAATTGGGCTTGGACAGGGAGGCAGATACGCAGTATTTT. Translating it yields CASSQLGLDREADTQYF.

This clonotype was detected a few times. The chain has TRBV12-3 or TRBV12-4 and TRBJ1-5; D is perhaps TRBD1 (5 bases). The V end lost 1 base, the J end lost 6 bases, and 7 bases lay between the germline ends. The CDR3 has 13 amino acids. CDR3 region: CASSLEGLQPQHF. CDR3 sequence (DNA): TGTGCCAGCAGTTTAGAGGGGCTTCAGCCCCAGCATTTT.

This clonotype has a count of ten or more. The V call is TRBV3-1, the J call TRBJ2-1; 10 bases align to TRBD2. The CDR3 consists of 19 residues. The germline CDR1 and CDR2 sequences are LGHDT and YNNKEL (reference sequence). Trimming removed 1 base from V and 1 base from J; junction bases left unmatched: 10. DNA for the CDR3: TGTGCCAGCAGCCAAGGAAATGGACCGGGACTAGCGTCCTACAATGAGCAGTTCTTC. Translation: CASSQGNGPGLASYNEQFF.